The 31 T cell receptor beta chains below all came from one sample that was sequenced in a study of shared clonotypes between healthy human individuals. Generated by immunoSEQ multiplex PCR, the TCRdb table keeps only in-frame clones and is missing some. The repertoire consists of roughly 2.5 million clones, with more than 80% occurring once and the leading ten covering about 0.13%. The sequenced material came from naive CD4+ T cells sorted from blood. Subset specified: CD45RA+ positively selected. The origin of the receptors is a man between 18 and 35 years old in good health.

This clone was found once. This chain joins TRBV6-1 and TRBJ1-6; D call uncertain. Trimming took off 1 base at V and 4 bases at J, with 11 bases between the two ends. The CDR3 covers 16 residues. The germline gives CDR1 MNHNS, CDR2 SASEGT. Here the CDR3 reads CASSEESSIYNSPLHF. CDR3 nucleotide sequence: TGTGCCAGCAGTGAAGAGTCATCGATTTATAATTCACCCCTCCACTTT.

The chain has TRBV2 and TRBJ1-3, with D possibly being TRBD1 (5 bases). The germline CDR1 and CDR2 sequences are SNHLY and FYNNEI. This CDR3 has 14 residues. Trimming cost V 7 bases and J 0 bases, with 10 bases left between them. The CDR3: CASTSTGSGNTIYF. The DNA of the CDR3 is TGTGCCAGCACCTCTACAGGCTCTGGAAACACCATATATTTT.

This clone has just one count. This sequence joins TRBV11-3 and TRBJ2-7; TRBD2 is a possible D gene (11 bases). V lost 10 bases and J lost 1, with 35 bases in between. This CDR3 contains 20 residues. The V gene's germline CDR1 is SGHNT and CDR2 YENEEA. CDR3 coding DNA: TGTGCCACCGAGGCGGGACAGGGGTTGAATAGCGGGAGGGATTCCTACGAGCAGTACTTC. It is translated as CATEAGQGLNSGRDSYEQYF.

The rearrangement uses TRBV5-4 and TRBJ2-6; 9 bases map to TRBD1. In germline, CDR1 is SGHNT, CDR2 YYREEE (reference sequence). With V trimmed by 5 bases and J by 4 bases, 13 bases remained unmatched. The CDR3 covers 18 residues. CDR3 nucleotide sequence: TGTGCCAGCAGGCCCTCCGGGACAGGGACTTGGGGGGCCAACGTCCTGACTTTC. It encodes CASRPSGTGTWGANVLTF.

The rearrangement uses TRBV11-2 and TRBJ1-1, with D tentatively TRBD1 (6 bases). V was cut by 5 bases and J by 2 bases, with 12 bases left in between. The CDR3 totals 14 residues. In germline, CDR1 is SGHAT, CDR2 FQNNGV. CDR3 in amino acids: CASSLKTGNTEAFF. Written as DNA, the CDR3 is TGTGCCAGCAGCCTAAAGACAGGCAACACTGAAGCTTTCTTT.

The rearrangement uses TRBV2 and TRBJ1-2; D is possibly TRBD1 (6 bases). There are 14 residues in the CDR3. Trimming stripped 3 bases from V and 8 bases from J, with 16 bases between. From germline, CDR1 is SNHLY and CDR2 FYNNEI. CDR3 bases: TGTGCCAGCAGTGACTCAGGGGTGAGGAACGGCTACACCTTC. Protein: CASSDSGVRNGYTF.

The chain couples TRBV27 to TRBJ2-7; 7 bases match TRBD1. With 5 bases clipped from V and 2 bases from J, the junction kept 6 bases outside the gene matches. The CDR3 consists of 14 residues. Germline assignment: CDR1 MNHEY and CDR2 SMNVEV (reference sequence). The CDR3 is CASSNRDSPYEQYF. In nucleotides, the CDR3 is TGTGCCAGCAGTAATCGGGACAGCCCCTACGAGCAGTACTTC.

For the CDR3, the DNA is TGTGCCAGCAGTTACACCGGGATGAATGGTGAAAAACTGTTTTTT. As protein: CASSYTGMNGEKLFF. The chain recombines TRBV6-6 with TRBJ1-4; D remains unclear. The CDR3 totals 15 residues. The germline CDR1 and CDR2 sequences are MNHNY and SVGAGI (reference sequence). V was shortened by 2 bases and J by 7 bases, with 14 bases between the two germline ends.

The V gene is TRBV28, the J gene TRBJ2-4, with D perhaps being TRBD1 or TRBD2 (6 bases each). Germline V CDR1 and CDR2: MDHEN, SYDVKM. This CDR3 has 15 amino acids. V was cut by 5 bases and J by 3 bases, with 14 bases left in between. The chain's CDR3 is CASSGGRGVKNIQYF. As DNA, the CDR3 is TGTGCCAGCAGTGGCGGTAGGGGGGTCAAAAACATTCAGTACTTC.

The chain links TRBV7-9 to TRBJ2-7; no clear D. The V gene's germline CDR1 is SEHNR and CDR2 FQNEAQ (reference sequence). The V and J ends lost 2 bases and 6 bases respectively, with 8 bases between them. The CDR3 has 12 amino acids. CDR3 in DNA: TGTGCCAGCAGCTTAAACGTTCGCGAGCAGTACTTC. This codes for CASSLNVREQYF.

The CDR3: CASSYRSGNEAFF. The CDR3 DNA reads TGTGCCAGCAGTTACAGATCCGGGAATGAAGCTTTCTTT. J is TRBJ1-1 and V is TRBV6-5; D gene uncertain. CDR3 length equals 13 residues. Looked up from germline, CDR1 is MNHEY and CDR2 is SVGAGI. V was clipped by 2 bases and J by 7 bases, with 11 bases between them.

The rearrangement uses TRBV5-1 and TRBJ2-5, with TRBD1 matching 7 bases. There are 15 residues in the CDR3. V lost 4 bases to trimming and J lost 2 bases; unmatched junction nucleotides: 8. Germline CDR1 is SGHRS and CDR2 is YFSETQ. In nucleotides, the CDR3 is TGCGCCAGCAGCAACAGACAGGGACCTCAAGAGACCCAGTACTTC. It is translated as CASSNRQGPQETQYF.

The chain has TRBV30 and TRBJ2-3; D gene uncertain. This CDR3 is 12 amino acids long. Germline values: CDR1 GTSNPN, CDR2 SVGIG (reference sequence). The V gene lost 0 bases and the J gene lost 5 bases, with 6 bases spanning the gap. CDR3 protein: CAWSVIGDTQYF. CDR3 sequence (DNA): TGTGCCTGGAGTGTAATAGGAGATACGCAGTATTTT.

V gene TRBV9 combines with J gene TRBJ2-4; perhaps TRBD1 as D (6 bases). The germline V and J ends were trimmed by 0 bases and 4 bases, with 8 bases remaining between them. Germline V gene sequence: CDR1 SGDLS, CDR2 YYNGEE. The CDR3 loop spans 14 amino acids. CDR3 nucleotides: TGTGCCAGCAGCGTAGGAACAGGGAAAAACATTCAGTACTTC. This codes for CASSVGTGKNIQYF. The variable domain in full, with the rest retrieved from reference TRBV9 and TRBJ2-4, is DSGVTQTPKHLITATGQRVTLRCSPRSGDLSVYWYQQSLDQGLQFLIQYYNGEERAKGNILERFSAQQFPDLHSELNLSSLELGDSALYFCASSVGTGKNIQYFGAGTRLSVL.

The gene calls are TRBV14 and TRBJ2-3; 8 bases fit TRBD2. The CDR3 covers 15 residues. In germline, CDR1 is SGHDN, CDR2 FVKESK. With 4 bases clipped from V and 2 bases from J, the junction kept 5 bases outside the gene matches. CDR3 residues: CASSLQLAVTDTQYF. CDR3 sequence (DNA): TGTGCCAGCAGCCTGCAACTAGCGGTCACAGATACGCAGTATTTT.

The chain links TRBV27 to TRBJ2-7; 7 positions agree with TRBD1. Germline lookup yields CDR1 MNHEY and CDR2 SMNVEV (reference sequence). The J segment lost 0 bases and the V segment lost 4 bases, leaving 9 bases of the junction unmatched. The CDR3 has 16 residues. The CDR3 is CASSSPVRQGSYEQYF. CDR3 coding DNA: TGTGCCAGCAGTTCCCCAGTCCGACAGGGCTCCTACGAGCAGTACTTC.

The rearrangement uses TRBV29-1 and TRBJ2-2, with D possibly TRBD1 on 6 matching bases. The CDR3 extends over 13 amino acids. Germline assignment: CDR1 SQVTM and CDR2 ANQGSEA. Trimming took off 7 bases at V and 5 bases at J, with 14 bases between the two ends. CDR3 nucleotides: TGCAGCGCCATGCGCCAGGGGACCGGGGAGCTGTTTTTT. Protein product: CSAMRQGTGELFF.

V usage is TRBV7-2 and J usage is TRBJ2-7; D call uncertain. The V end was cut by 5 bases, the J end by 0 bases, with 14 bases between. CDR1 is SGHTA and CDR2 is FQGNSA in the germline V gene. This CDR3 is built from 15 residues. Here the CDR3 reads CASSPQSTSSYEQYF. In nucleotides, the CDR3 is TGTGCCAGCAGCCCCCAGAGTACGAGCTCCTACGAGCAGTACTTC.

The chain combines TRBV5-1 with TRBJ2-2; no clear D. The CDR3 covers 14 residues. Germline V gene lookup returns CDR1 SGHRS and CDR2 YFSETQ. Trimming pared 4 bases from V and 2 bases from J, leaving 9 bases between. CDR3 region: CASSPTRNTGELFF. The CDR3 region has the DNA TGCGCCAGCAGCCCCACACGTAACACCGGGGAGCTGTTTTTT.

V is TRBV6-5 and J is TRBJ2-4, with 7 bases that match TRBD2. CDR1 is MNHEY, CDR2 SVGAGI, per germline. V shed 6 bases, J shed 13 bases, and the junction held 12 bases outside the gene matches. This CDR3 spans 13 amino acids. Here the CDR3 DNA reads TGTGCCAGCAGCCGCACGAGCGGGGAGGGCCAGTACTTC. It yields the protein CASSRTSGEGQYF.

This chain uses TRBV11-2 with TRBJ2-5; weak D call: TRBD2 (5 bases). The CDR3 totals 15 residues. The germline V gene encodes CDR1 SGHAT and CDR2 FQNNGV. V was pared by 5 bases and J by 5 bases, with 18 bases between. The CDR3: CASSTVRASGETQYF. The CDR3 DNA follows: TGTGCCAGCAGCACGGTCCGGGCCTCGGGGGAGACCCAGTACTTC.

The V and J genes are TRBV6-1 and TRBJ2-3, with 7 bases aligning to TRBD2. Germline CDR1 MNHNS, CDR2 SASEGT. This CDR3 has 15 amino acids. Trimming at V came to 8 bases and at J to 4 bases, leaving 12 bases not matched to a gene. CDR3 DNA sequence: TGTGCCAGCCGCAACGGACTAGGAGTTGCAGATACGCAGTATTTT. Amino acid sequence: CASRNGLGVADTQYF.

The chain is built from TRBV13 and TRBJ2-1; D is unresolved. Trimming cost V 6 bases and J 7 bases, with 22 bases left between them. The CDR3 runs 16 residues. Per the germline V gene, CDR1 is PRHDT and CDR2 is FYEKMQ (reference sequence). The CDR3 bases are TGTGCCAGCAGGAATAGGACGTATTCCCTCAGGAATGAGCAGTTCTTC. Its translation: CASRNRTYSLRNEQFF.

This chain links TRBV18 with TRBJ2-7; 7 bases line up with TRBD2. Germline-derived CDR1 and CDR2 are KGHSH and LQKENI. CDR3 length equals 15 residues. Trimming removed 1 base from V and 3 bases from J; junction bases left unmatched: 6. The CDR3 loop is CASSPRSSGNYEQYF. The CDR3, as DNA: TGTGCCAGCTCACCACGGTCTAGCGGAAACTACGAGCAGTACTTC.

This clone was seen only once. The chain combines TRBV7-3 with TRBJ2-1, with D perhaps TRBD1 (8 bases). This CDR3 contains 15 residues. CDR1 SGHTA and CDR2 FQGTGA come from the germline V gene. Trimming removed 4 bases at V and 7 bases at J, with 17 bases between. DNA of the CDR3: TGTGCCAGCAGCTCCGGACAGGGAGGGGGTAATGAGCAGTTCTTC. Translated: CASSSGQGGGNEQFF.

The gene calls are TRBV5-5 and TRBJ1-5, with TRBD1 as a possible D gene (5 bases). Trimming stripped 0 bases from V and 5 bases from J, with 6 bases between. The CDR3 contains 13 residues. Per the germline V gene, CDR1 is SGHKS and CDR2 is YYEKEE (reference sequence). The CDR3 spells CASSLGGYQPQHF. Here the CDR3 DNA reads TGTGCCAGCAGCTTGGGGGGGTATCAGCCCCAGCATTTT.

This clone was seen a single time. The chain joins TRBV5-1 to TRBJ2-2; the match to TRBD1 covers 9 bases. This CDR3 is built from 17 residues. Trimming removed 5 bases from V and 0 bases from J; junction bases left unmatched: 8. Per the germline V gene, CDR1 is SGHRS and CDR2 is YFSETQ. CDR3 in amino acids: CASSSGTGSSNTGELFF. In DNA form, the CDR3 reads TGCGCCAGCAGTTCCGGGACAGGGTCCTCGAACACCGGGGAGCTGTTTTTT.

To note about this clone: Mismatch with germline at one junction end may stem from a read error. The same CDR3 can be traced to other DNA sequences in this sample. The rearrangement links TRBV12-5 to TRBJ2-1; TRBD2 agrees at 14 bases. The CDR3 covers 15 residues. Per the germline V gene, CDR1 is LGHNT and CDR2 is FRNRAP. CDR3 nucleotides: TGTGCTAGTGGCTTGGGACTAGCGGGAGCTAATGAGCAGTTCTTC. Amino acid sequence: CASGLGLAGANEQFF.

The chain uses TRBV5-4 and TRBJ1-4; no definite D call. Germline CDR1 and CDR2: SGHNT and YYREEE (reference sequence). V lost 4 bases and J lost 5, with 18 bases in between. This CDR3 spans 16 amino acids. Here the CDR3 DNA reads TGTGCCAGCAGCCTTTACCAGGTGGGCAGAAATGAAAAACTGTTTTTT. Amino acids: CASSLYQVGRNEKLFF. The complete variable domain, with remaining parts taken from reference TRBV5-4 and TRBJ1-4, reads ETGVTQSPTHLIKTRGQQVTLRCSSQSGHNTVSWYQQALGQGPQFIFQYYREEENGRGNFPPRFSGLQFPNYSSELNVNALELDDSALYLCASSLYQVGRNEKLFFGSGTQLSVL.

J is TRBJ2-3 and V is TRBV5-6; 8 bases line up with TRBD2. V lost 3 bases, J lost 0 bases, and 3 bases stayed unmatched. This CDR3 region has 15 residues. Germline V lookup: CDR1 SGHDT, CDR2 YYEEEE. CDR3: CASSSASGSTDTQYF. The CDR3 DNA sequence: TGTGCCAGCAGCTCAGCTAGCGGGAGCACAGATACGCAGTATTTT.

The chain combines TRBV30 with TRBJ1-2, with D perhaps TRBD1 (6 bases). V shed 4 bases and J shed 3 bases, with 21 bases lying between them. Germline values: CDR1 GTSNPN, CDR2 SVGIG (reference sequence). CDR3 length: 16 residues. The CDR3 DNA reads TGTGCCTGGACCCAATCCCCCGGCAGGGGAGACTATGGCTACACCTTC. Translating gives CAWTQSPGRGDYGYTF.